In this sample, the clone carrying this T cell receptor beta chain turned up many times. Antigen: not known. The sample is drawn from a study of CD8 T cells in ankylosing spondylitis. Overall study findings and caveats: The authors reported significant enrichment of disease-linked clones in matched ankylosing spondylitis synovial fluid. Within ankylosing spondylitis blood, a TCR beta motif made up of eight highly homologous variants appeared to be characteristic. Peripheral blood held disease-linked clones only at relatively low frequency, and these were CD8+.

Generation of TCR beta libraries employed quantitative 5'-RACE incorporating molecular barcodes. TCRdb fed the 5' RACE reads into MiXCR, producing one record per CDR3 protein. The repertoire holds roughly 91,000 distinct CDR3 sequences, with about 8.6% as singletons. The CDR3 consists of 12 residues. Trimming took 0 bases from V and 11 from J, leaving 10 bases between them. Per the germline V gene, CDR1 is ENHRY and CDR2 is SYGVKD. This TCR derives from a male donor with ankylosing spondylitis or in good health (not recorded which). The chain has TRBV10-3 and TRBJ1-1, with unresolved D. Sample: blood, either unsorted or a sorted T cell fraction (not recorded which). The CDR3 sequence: CAISESGERAFF. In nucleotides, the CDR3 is TGTGCCATCAGTGAGTCGGGAGAGAGGGCTTTCTTT.